This T cell receptor beta chain was recorded in a study of cytotoxic CD8 clonotypes in ibrutinib-treated CLL. This clone was seen only once. Sequencing used immunoSEQ multiplex PCR; TCRdb keeps in-frame clones, though not all of them. There are tens of thousands of clones in the sample; approximately 70% occur only once, and roughly 5.7% lies in the top ten. Looked up from germline, CDR1 is KGHSH and CDR2 is LQKENI. With 5 bases removed from V and 8 bases from J, the gap between germline ends came to 9 bases. The CDR3 is 12 residues long. This clonotype was obtained from a human donor with chronic lymphocytic leukemia. V usage is TRBV18 and J usage is TRBJ2-2, with D unresolved. Sequencing was performed on PBMCs, taken after 12 months of ibrutinib treatment. CDR3 in DNA: TGTGCCAGCTCATATTCAGCGGGGGAGCTGTTTTTT. Translated, it gives CASSYSAGELFF. The full variable domain, in which reference TRBV18 and TRBJ2-2 provide the parts outside the CDR3, is NAGVMQNPRHLVRRRGQEARLRCSPMKGHSHVYWYRQLPEEGLKFMVYLQKENIIDESGMPKERFSAEFPKEGPSILRIQQVVRGDSAAYFCASSYSAGELFFGEGSRLTVL.